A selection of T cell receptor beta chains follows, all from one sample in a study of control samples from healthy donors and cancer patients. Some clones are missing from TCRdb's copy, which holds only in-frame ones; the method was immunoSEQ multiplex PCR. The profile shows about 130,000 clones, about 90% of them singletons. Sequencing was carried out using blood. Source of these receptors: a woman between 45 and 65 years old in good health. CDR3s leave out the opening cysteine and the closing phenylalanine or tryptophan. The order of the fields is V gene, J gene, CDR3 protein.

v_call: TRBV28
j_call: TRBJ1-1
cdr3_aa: ASRTTGTGGTEAF

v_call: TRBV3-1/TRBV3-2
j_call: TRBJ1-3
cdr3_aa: ASSHLMPLGAGGRSGNTIY

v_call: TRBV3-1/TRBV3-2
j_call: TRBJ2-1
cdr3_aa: ASSQAGSGVDEQF

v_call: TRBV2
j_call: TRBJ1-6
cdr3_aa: ASSFIQDTYNSPLH

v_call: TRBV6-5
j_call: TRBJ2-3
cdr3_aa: ASKRLASVTDTQY

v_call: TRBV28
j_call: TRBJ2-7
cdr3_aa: ASGGAGRPPYEQY

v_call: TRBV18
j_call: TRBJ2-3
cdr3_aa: ASSPPAGRYGDTQY

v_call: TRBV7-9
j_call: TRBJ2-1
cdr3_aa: ASSLSAASDEQF

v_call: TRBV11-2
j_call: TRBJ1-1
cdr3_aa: ASSRTGDTEAF

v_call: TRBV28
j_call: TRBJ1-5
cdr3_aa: ASSYLSTGRSQPQH

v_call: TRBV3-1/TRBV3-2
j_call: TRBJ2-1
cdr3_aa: ASSRGSGSYNEQF

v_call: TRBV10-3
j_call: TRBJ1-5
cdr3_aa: AISEINQPQH

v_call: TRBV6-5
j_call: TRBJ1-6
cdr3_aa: ASRRSGQDDSPLH

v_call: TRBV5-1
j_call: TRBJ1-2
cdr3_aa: ASRAGGANYGYT

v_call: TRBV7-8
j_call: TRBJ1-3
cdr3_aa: ASSSLTRTLTTSGNTIY

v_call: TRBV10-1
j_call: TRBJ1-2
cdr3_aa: ASKNNGYT

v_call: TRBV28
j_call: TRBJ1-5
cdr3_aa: ASSTGNHNQPQH

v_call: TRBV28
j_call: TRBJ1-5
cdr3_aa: ASSLPISGVSNQPQH

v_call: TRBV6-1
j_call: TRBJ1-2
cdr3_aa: ASSEIGANYGYT

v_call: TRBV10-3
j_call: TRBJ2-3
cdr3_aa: AIRGTSGGAPDTQY

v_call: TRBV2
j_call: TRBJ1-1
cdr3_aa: ASIERTEAF

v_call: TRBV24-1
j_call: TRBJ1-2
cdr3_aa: ATSDDGIFHT

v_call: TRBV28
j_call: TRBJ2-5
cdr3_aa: ASRRPGTEETQY

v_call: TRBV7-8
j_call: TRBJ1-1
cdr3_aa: ARKGNLAGYLPEAF

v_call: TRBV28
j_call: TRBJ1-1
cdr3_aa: ASSLRVSEAF

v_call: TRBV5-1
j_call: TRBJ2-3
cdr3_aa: ASRIGGATDTQY

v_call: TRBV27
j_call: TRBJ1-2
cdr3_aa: ASSVTGDHGYT

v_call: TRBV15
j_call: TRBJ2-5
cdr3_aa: ATSRERKETQY

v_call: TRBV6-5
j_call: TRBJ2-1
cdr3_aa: ASSYVTGMAYNEQF

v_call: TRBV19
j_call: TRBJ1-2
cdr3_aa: ASIGGARAPHGYT

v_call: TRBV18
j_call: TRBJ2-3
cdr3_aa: ASSTRQNTDTQY

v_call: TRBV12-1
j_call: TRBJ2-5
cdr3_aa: ASSHSPPLGSETQY